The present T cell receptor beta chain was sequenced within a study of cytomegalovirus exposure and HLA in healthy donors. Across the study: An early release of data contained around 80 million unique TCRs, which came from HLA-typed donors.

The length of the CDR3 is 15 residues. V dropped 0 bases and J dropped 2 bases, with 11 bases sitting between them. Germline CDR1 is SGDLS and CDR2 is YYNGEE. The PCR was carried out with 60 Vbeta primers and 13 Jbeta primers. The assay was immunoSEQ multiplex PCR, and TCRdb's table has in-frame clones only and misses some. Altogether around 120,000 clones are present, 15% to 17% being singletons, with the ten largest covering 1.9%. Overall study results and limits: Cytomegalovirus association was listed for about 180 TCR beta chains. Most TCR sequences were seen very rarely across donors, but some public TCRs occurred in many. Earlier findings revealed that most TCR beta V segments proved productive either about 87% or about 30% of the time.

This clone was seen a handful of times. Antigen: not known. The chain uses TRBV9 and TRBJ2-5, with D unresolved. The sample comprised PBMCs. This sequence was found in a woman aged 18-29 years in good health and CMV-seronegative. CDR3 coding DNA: TGTGCCAGCAGCGTAGGCCCTAGTTCACAAGAGACCCAGTACTTC. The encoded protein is CASSVGPSSQETQYF.